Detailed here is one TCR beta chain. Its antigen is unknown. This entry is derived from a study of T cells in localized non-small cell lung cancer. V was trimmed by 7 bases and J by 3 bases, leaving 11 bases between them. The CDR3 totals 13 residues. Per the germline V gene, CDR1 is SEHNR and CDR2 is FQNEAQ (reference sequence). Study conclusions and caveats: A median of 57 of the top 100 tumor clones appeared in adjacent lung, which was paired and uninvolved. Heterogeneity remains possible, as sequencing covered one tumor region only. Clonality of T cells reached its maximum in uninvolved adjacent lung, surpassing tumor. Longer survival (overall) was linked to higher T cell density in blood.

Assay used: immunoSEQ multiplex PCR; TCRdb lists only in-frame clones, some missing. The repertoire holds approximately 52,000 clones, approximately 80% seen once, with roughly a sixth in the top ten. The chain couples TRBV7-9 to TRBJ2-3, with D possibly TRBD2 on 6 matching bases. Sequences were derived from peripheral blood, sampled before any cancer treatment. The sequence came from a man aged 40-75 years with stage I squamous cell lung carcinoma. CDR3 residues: CASTKGRTDTQYF. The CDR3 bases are TGTGCCAGCACCAAAGGGAGGACAGATACGCAGTATTTT.